These 3 T cell receptor beta chains came from one sample sequenced in a study of T-cell memory formation after mild COVID-19. TCRdb redid the calling of the 5' RACE reads with MiXCR, one entry per CDR3 protein. The table shows about 57,000 distinct CDR3 sequences, with 9% to 15% occurring only once. Sequences were obtained from PBMCs or a T cell subset sorted from them (not recorded which). The receptors originated from a man younger than 35 who had mild COVID-19 (a few samples of this study predate the infection). Cell type and time point are not known.

This clonotype was observed a few times. The genes are TRBV5-1 and TRBJ2-1; D uncertain. The germline V gene has CDR1 SGHRS and CDR2 YFSETQ. The CDR3 is made up of 12 amino acids. Trimming left V 4 bases short and J 5 bases short, with 7 bases between. The CDR3 coding sequence is TGCGCCAGCAGCGGGGAAAACAATGAGCAGTTCTTC. This codes for CASSGENNEQFF.

This clonotype was detected a few times. This sequence joins TRBV28 and TRBJ1-6, with D perhaps TRBD1 (5 bases). The CDR3 sequence is 22 residues long. The V end was cut by 9 bases, the J end by 8 bases, with 41 bases between. Germline V CDR1 and CDR2: MDHEN, SYDVKM. This CDR3 is CASGGPSGDTSVRREFYSPLHF. The CDR3 DNA reads as TGTGCCAGTGGCGGACCTTCGGGGGATACCAGCGTCAGAAGGGAGTTTTATTCACCCCTCCACTTT.

This clonotype was seen at least ten times. The rearrangement joins TRBV24-1 to TRBJ2-3; D not resolved. This CDR3 region has 13 residues. V lost 1 base and J 0 bases, leaving 1 base between the germline ends. Germline loops: CDR1 KGHDR, CDR2 SFDVKD. Here the CDR3 reads CATSDFSTDTQYF. The CDR3 DNA reads TGTGCCACCAGTGATTTTAGCACAGATACGCAGTATTTT.